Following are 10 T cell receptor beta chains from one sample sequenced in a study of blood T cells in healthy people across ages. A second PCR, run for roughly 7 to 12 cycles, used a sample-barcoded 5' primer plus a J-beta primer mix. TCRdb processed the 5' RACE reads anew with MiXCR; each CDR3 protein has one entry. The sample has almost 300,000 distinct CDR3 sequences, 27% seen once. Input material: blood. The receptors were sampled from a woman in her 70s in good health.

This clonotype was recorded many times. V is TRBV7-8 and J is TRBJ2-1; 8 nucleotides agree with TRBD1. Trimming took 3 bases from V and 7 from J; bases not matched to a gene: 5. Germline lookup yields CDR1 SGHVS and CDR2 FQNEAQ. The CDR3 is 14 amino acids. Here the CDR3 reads CASSFRQGFNEQFF. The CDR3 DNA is TGTGCCAGCAGCTTCAGACAGGGGTTTAATGAGCAGTTCTTC. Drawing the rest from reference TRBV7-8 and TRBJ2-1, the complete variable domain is GAGVSQSPRYKVAKRGQDVALRCDPISGHVSLFWYQQALGQGPEFLTYFQNEAQLDKSGLPSDRFFAERPEGSVSTLKIQRTQQEDSAVYLCASSFRQGFNEQFFGPGTRLTVL.

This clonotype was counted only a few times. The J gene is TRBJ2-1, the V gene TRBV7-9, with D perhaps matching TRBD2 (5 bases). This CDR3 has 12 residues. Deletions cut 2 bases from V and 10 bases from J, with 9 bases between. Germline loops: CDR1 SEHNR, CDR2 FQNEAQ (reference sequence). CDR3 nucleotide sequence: TGTGCCAGCAGCTTATCTTGGGAGGAGCAGTTCTTC. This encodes CASSLSWEEQFF. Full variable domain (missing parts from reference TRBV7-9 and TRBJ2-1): DTGVSQNPRHKITKRGQNVTFRCDPISEHNRLYWYRQTLGQGPEFLTYFQNEAQLEKSRLLSDRFSAERPKGSFSTLEIQRTEQGDSAMYLCASSLSWEEQFFGPGTRLTVL.

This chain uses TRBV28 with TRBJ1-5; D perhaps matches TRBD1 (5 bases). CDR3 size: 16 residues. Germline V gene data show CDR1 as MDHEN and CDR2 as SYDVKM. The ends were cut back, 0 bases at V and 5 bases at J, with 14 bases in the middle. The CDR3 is CASSLWGRGEHQPQHF. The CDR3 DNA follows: TGTGCCAGCAGTTTATGGGGGCGGGGTGAACATCAGCCCCAGCATTTT.

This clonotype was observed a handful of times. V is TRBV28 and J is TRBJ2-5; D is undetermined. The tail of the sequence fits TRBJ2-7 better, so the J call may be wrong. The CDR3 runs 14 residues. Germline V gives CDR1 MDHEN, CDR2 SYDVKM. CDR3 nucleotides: TGTGCCAGCAATGCCCTGGCCTACCGCTACGAGCAGTACTTC. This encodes CASNALAYRYEQYF.

The CDR3 DNA reads TGTGCCAGCAGCTTAGAGGGGACTAGCGGGAAAACCCAGTACTTC. This sequence encodes CASSLEGTSGKTQYF. This rearrangement joins TRBV7-2 to TRBJ2-5; TRBD2 matches at 13 bases. The CDR3 sequence is 15 residues long. With V trimmed by 1 base and J by 8 bases, 4 bases remained unmatched. Germline CDR1 reads SGHTA; CDR2 reads FQGNSA.

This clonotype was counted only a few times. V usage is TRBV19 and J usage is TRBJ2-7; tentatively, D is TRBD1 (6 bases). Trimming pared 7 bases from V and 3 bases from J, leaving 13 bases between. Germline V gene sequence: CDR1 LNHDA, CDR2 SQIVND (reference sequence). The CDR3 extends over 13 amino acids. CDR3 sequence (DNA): TGTGCCAGTACCCATGAAGGGGGCTACGAGCAGTACTTC. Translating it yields CASTHEGGYEQYF.

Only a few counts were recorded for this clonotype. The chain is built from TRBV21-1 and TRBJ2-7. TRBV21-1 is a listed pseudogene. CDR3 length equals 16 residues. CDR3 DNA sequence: TGTGCCAGCAGCAAAGGAAATGGGATGAGCTCCTACGAGCAGTACTTC. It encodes CASSKGNGMSSYEQYF.

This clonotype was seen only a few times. The CDR3 bases are TGTGCCATCAGTGAGTCAGAAGGGAGCGGCTACACCTTC. Translating gives CAISESEGSGYTF. The genes are TRBV10-3 and TRBJ1-2; D is ambiguous. The V gene lost 0 bases and the J gene lost 8 bases, with 10 bases spanning the gap. Germline V CDR1 and CDR2: ENHRY, SYGVKD. The CDR3 consists of 13 residues.

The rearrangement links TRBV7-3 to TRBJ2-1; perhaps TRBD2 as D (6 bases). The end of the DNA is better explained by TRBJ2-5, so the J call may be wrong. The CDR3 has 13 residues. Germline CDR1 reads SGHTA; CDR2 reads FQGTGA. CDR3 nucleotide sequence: TGTGCCAGCAGCCTGGAGGAGGAGGGGACCCAGTACTTC. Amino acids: CASSLEEEGTQYF.

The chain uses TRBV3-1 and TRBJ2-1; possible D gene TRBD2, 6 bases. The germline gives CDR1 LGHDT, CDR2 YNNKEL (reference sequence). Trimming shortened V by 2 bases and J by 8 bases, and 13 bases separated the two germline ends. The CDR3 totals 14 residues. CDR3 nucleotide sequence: TGTGCCAGCAGCCAACCGGGACTCCACTATGAGCAGTTCTTC. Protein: CASSQPGLHYEQFF.